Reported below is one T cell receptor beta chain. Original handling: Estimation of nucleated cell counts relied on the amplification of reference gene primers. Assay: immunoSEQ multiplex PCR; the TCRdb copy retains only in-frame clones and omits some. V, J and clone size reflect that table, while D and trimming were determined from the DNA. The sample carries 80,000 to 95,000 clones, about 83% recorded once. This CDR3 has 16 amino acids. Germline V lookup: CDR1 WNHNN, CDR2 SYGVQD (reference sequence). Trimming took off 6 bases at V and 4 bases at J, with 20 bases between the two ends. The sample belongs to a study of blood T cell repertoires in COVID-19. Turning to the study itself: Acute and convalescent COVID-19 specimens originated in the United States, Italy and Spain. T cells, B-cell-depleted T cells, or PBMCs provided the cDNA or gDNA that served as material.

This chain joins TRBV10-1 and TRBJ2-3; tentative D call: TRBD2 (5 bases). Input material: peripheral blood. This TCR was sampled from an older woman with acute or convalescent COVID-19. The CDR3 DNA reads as TGCGCCAGCAGCCCGGAGGCCCTGGCCCCGGCAGATACGCAGTATTTT. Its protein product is CASSPEALAPADTQYF.